The entry below describes one T cell receptor (beta chain). As yet, its antigen is unknown. These data belong to a study of blood T cells in healthy people across ages. V shed 3 bases and J 4 bases; nucleotides not matched to a gene: 4. The CDR3 sequence is 15 residues long. CDR1 is SGHVS and CDR2 is FQNEAQ in the germline V gene. Combining a sample-barcoded 5' primer with a J-beta primer mix, a second PCR ran for about 7 to 12 cycles. The study obtained at least 2.5 million CDR3-containing paired-end reads from every sample. TCRdb fed the 5' RACE reads into MiXCR, producing one record per CDR3 protein. This table holds fewer than 2 million distinct CDR3 sequences, around 42% found once. A minimum of 6.5 million PBMCs was isolated per sample. Per sample, extraction of total RNA gave at least 5 micrograms in every case. Points from the study as a whole: Diversity of TCR beta per million T cells declined in a roughly linear way with age.

The sequencing sample was made of blood. This clonotype was sampled from a human donor in good health. The chain combines TRBV7-8 with TRBJ2-3; 10 bases are shared with TRBD2. In DNA, the CDR3 is TGTGCCAGCAGCTTGGGAGGGACTAGCGCAGATACGCAGTATTTT. As protein: CASSLGGTSADTQYF.